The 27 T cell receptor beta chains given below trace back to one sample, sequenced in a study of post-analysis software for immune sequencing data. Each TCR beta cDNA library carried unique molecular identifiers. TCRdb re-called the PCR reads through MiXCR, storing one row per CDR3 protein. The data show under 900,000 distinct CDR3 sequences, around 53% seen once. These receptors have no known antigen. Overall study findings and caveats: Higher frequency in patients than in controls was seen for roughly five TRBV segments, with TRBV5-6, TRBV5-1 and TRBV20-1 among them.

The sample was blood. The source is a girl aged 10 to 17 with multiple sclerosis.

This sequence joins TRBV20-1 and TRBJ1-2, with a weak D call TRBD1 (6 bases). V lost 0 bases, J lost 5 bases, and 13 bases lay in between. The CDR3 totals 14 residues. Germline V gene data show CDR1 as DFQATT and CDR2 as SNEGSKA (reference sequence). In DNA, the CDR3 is TGCAGTGCTAGAGAAGGAAGGGGGGTTTATGGCTACACCTTC. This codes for CSAREGRGVYGYTF.

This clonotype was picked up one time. This CDR3 reads CSGTSGETQYF. The CDR3 DNA is TGCAGCGGGACGAGTGGGGAGACCCAGTACTTC. The chain links TRBV29-1 to TRBJ2-5; unclear D gene. Trimming shortened V by 7 bases and J by 5 bases, and 11 bases separated the two germline ends. This CDR3 is 11 amino acids long. Germline V gene lookup returns CDR1 SQVTM and CDR2 ANQGSEA.

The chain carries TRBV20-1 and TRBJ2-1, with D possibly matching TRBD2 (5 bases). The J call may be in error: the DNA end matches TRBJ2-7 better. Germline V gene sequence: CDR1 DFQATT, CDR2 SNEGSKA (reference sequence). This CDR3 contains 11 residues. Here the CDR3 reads CSALDFNEQYF. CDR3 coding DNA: TGCAGTGCGTTGGACTTCAACGAGCAGTACTTC.

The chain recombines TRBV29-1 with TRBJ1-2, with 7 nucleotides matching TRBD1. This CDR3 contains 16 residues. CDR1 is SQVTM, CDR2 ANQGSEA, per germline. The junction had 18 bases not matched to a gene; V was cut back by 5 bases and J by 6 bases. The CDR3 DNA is TGCAGCGTTAGACAGGGTAGGATTCGGGGTGATGATGGCTACACCTTC. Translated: CSVRQGRIRGDDGYTF.

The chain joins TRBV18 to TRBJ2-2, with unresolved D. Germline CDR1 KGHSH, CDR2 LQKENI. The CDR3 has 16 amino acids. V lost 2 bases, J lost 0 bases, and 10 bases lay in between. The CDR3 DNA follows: TGTGCCAGCTCACCAGGGTCCGAGCCGAACACCGGGGAGCTGTTTTTT. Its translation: CASSPGSEPNTGELFF.

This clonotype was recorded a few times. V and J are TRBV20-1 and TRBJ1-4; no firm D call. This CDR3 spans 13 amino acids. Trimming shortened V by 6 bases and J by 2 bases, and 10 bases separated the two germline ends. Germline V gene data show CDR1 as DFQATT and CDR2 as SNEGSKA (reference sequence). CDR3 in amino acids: CSARGGTNEKLFF. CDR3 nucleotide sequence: TGCAGTGCCCGAGGTGGGACTAATGAAAAACTGTTTTTT.

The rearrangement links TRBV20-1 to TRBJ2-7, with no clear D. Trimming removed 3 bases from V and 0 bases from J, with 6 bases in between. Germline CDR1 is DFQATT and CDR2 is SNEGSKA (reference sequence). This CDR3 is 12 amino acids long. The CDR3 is CSASPISYEQYF. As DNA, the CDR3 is TGCAGTGCTAGCCCTATCTCCTACGAGCAGTACTTC.

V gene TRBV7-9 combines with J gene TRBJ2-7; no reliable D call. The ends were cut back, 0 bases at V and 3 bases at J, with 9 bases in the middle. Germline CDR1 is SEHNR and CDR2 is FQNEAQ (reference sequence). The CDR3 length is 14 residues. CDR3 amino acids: CASSLAGARYEQYF. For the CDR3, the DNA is TGTGCCAGCAGCTTAGCGGGTGCACGCTACGAGCAGTACTTC.

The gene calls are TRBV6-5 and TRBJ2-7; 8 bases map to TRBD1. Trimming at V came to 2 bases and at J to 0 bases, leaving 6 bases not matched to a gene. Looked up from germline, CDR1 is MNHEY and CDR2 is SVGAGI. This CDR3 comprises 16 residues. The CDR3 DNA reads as TGTGCCAGCAGTTACCCTGCCGACAGGGGCTCCTACGAGCAGTACTTC. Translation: CASSYPADRGSYEQYF.

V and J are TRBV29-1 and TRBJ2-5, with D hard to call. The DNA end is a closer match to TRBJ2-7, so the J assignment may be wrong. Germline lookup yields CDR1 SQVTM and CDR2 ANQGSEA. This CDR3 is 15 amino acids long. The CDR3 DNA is TGCAGCGTTCACTGGGAAGGCGCACCCTCCTACGAGCAGTACTTC. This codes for CSVHWEGAPSYEQYF.

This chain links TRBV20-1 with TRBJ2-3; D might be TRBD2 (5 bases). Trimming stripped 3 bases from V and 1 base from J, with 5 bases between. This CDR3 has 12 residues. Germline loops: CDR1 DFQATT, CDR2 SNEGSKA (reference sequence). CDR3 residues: CSARRGTDTQYF. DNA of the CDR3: TGCAGTGCTAGGCGGGGCACAGATACGCAGTATTTT.

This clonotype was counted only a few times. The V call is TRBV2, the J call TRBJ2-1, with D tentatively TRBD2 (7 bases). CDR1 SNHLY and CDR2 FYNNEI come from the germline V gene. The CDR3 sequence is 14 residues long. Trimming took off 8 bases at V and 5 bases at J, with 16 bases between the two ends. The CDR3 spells CASVAGARNNEQFF. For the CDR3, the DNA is TGTGCCAGCGTCGCGGGGGCCCGTAACAATGAGCAGTTCTTC.

The CDR3 sequence is CASSLSTGSNEQYF. CDR3 in DNA: TGCGCCAGCAGCTTGTCAACAGGGTCGAACGAGCAGTACTTC. The chain uses TRBV5-1 and TRBJ2-7; D possibly corresponds to TRBD1 (6 bases). The CDR3 has 14 residues. The germline CDR1 and CDR2 sequences are SGHRS and YFSETQ. Between the trimmed V and J ends, which lost 1 base and 5 bases, there was a span of 13 bases.

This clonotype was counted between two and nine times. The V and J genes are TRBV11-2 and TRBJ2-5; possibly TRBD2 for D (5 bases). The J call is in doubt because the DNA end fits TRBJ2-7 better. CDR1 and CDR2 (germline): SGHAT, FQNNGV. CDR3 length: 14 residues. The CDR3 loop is CASSLGGSPYEQYF. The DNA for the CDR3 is TGTGCCAGCAGCCTCGGCGGGTCCCCCTACGAGCAGTACTTC.

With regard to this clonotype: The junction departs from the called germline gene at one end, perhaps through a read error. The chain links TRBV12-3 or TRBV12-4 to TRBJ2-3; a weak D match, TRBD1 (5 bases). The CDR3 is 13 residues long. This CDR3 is CASSYTHTGTQYF. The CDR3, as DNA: TGTGCCAGCAGTTACACTCACACAGGTACGCAGTATTTT.

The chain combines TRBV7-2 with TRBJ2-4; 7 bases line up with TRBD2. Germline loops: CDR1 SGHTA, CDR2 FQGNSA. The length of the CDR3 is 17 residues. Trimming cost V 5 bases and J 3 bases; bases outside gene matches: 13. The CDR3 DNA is TGTGCCAGCAGCCATCGAGAGCGGGGAGGAGGCAAAAACATTCAGTACTTC. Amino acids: CASSHRERGGGKNIQYF.

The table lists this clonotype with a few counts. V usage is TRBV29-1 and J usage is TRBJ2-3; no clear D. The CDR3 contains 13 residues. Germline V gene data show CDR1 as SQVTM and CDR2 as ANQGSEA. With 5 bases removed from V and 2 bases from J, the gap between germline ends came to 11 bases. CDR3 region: CSVNTRLTDTQYF. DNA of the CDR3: TGCAGCGTTAACACACGTCTCACAGATACGCAGTATTTT.

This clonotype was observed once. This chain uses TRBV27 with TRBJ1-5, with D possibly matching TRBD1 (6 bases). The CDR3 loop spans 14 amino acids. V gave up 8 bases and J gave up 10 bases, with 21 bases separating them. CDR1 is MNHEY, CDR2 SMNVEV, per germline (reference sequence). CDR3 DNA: TGTGCCAGCGGGCCAGGGGTAGCGTTTCATCCCCAGCATTTT. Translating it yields CASGPGVAFHPQHF.

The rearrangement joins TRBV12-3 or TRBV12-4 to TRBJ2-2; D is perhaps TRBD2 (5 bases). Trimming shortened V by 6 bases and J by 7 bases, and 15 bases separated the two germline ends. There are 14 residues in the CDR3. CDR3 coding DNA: TGTGCCAGCAGCGTAGTCAGCGGTGGCGGGGAGCTGTTTTTT. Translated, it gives CASSVVSGGGELFF.

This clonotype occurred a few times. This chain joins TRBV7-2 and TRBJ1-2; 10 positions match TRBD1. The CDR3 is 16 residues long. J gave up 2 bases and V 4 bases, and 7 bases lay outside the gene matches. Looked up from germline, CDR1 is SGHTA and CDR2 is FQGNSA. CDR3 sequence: CASSSSPGQGNYGYTF. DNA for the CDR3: TGTGCCAGCAGCTCATCTCCGGGACAGGGGAACTATGGCTACACCTTC.

The CDR3 bases are TGTGCCAGCAGTCCGGGCACGGGCCAGCCCCAGCATTTT. Translating gives CASSPGTGQPQHF. The rearrangement links TRBV25-1 to TRBJ1-5; D uncertain. Trimming stripped 5 bases from V and 7 bases from J, with 12 bases between. The CDR3 runs to 13 residues. The V gene's germline CDR1 is MGHDK and CDR2 SYGVNS.

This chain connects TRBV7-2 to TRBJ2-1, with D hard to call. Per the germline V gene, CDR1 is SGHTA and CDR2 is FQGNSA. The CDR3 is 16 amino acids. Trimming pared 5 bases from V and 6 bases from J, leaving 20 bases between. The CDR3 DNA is TGTGCCAGCAGCCAGGACCCCACCTTCTTTGGCAATGAGCAGTTCTTC. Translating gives CASSQDPTFFGNEQFF. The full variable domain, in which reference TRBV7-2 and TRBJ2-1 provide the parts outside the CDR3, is GAGVSQSPSNKVTEKGKDVELRCDPISGHTALYWYRQSLGQGLEFLIYFQGNSAPDKSGLPSDRFSAERTGGSVSTLTIQRTQQEDSAVYLCASSQDPTFFGNEQFFGPGTRLTVL.

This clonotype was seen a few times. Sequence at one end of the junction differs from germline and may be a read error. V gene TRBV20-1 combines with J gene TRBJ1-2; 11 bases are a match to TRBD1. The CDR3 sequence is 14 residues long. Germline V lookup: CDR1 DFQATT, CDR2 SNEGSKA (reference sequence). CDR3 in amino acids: CSASGGQGAPGYTF. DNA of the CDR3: TGCAGCGCTAGTGGTGGACAGGGGGCGCCTGGCTACACCTTC.

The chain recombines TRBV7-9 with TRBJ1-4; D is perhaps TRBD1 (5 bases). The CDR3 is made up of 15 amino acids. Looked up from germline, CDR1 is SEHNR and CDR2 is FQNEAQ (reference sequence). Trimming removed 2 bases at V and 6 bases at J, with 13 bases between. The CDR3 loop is CASSLIRASDEKLFF. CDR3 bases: TGTGCCAGCAGCTTAATCAGGGCGTCCGATGAAAAACTGTTTTTT.

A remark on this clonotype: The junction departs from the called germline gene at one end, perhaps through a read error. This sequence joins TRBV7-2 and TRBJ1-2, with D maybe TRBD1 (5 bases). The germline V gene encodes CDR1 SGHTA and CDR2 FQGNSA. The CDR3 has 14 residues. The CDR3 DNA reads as TGTGCCAGCAGCCCAGCCACGGGGGGTAATGGCCACACCTTC. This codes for CASSPATGGNGHTF.

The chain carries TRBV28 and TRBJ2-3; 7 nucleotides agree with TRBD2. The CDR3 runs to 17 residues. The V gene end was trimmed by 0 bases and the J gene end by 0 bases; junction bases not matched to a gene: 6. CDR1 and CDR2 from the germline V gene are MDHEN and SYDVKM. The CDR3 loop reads CASSLWASGGSTDTQYF. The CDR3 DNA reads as TGTGCCAGCAGTTTATGGGCGTCGGGGGGAAGCACAGATACGCAGTATTTT.

CDR3 nucleotides: TGTGCCACCAGTGATTCCGGGACAGGGGTCGGCAATGAGCAGTTCTTC. Its translation: CATSDSGTGVGNEQFF. The V and J genes are TRBV24-1 and TRBJ2-1; 10 nucleotides line up with TRBD1. This CDR3 region has 16 residues. With V trimmed by 2 bases and J by 6 bases, 6 bases remained unmatched. Germline V gene lookup returns CDR1 KGHDR and CDR2 SFDVKD.